Detailed here is one T cell receptor beta chain. The antigen remains undetermined. The data were taken from a study of T cell repertoires in cytomegalovirus infection. Study-wide results and limits: Pooled public TCR beta family frequency picked out CMV carriers with the relevant HLA. HLA-C-restricted TCR beta clonotypes specific for CMV led the ex vivo response.

TCRdb itself ran the reads through MiXCR, one entry per CDR3 protein. The repertoire holds about 130,000 distinct CDR3 sequences, with 32% as singletons. The material was CD8+ T cells from cultured PBMCs, obtained from culture after CMV antigen stimulation. This sequence was found in a human donor in good health (CMV status not recorded). Some clones in this sample may be carry-over from other donors' samples.

The CDR3 here is CASSLLARETQYF. As DNA, the CDR3 is TGTGCCAGCAGCCTGTTGGCCCGGGAGACCCAGTACTTC. This chain connects TRBV5-6 to TRBJ2-5; D remains unclear. CDR3 length equals 13 residues. Per germline, CDR1 SGHDT and CDR2 YYEEEE. V shed 4 bases and J shed 5 bases, with 12 bases lying between them. Using reference TRBV5-6 and TRBJ2-5 for the parts outside the CDR3, the full variable domain is DAGVTQSPTHLIKTRGQQVTLRCSPKSGHDTVSWYQQALGQGPQFIFQYYEEEERQRGNFPDRFSGHQFPNYSSELNVNALLLGDSALYLCASSLLARETQYFGPGTRLLVL.